The 29 T cell receptor beta chains reported below all come from one sample, sequenced in a study of blood T cell repertoires in COVID-19. The data were produced by immunoSEQ multiplex PCR, yet TCRdb's version contains in-frame clones alone and is incomplete. The repertoire holds about 140,000 clones, with almost 85% as singletons. Sequences were obtained from peripheral blood. The receptors derive from a man aged 50-60 years with acute or convalescent COVID-19.

The rearrangement uses TRBV12-3 or TRBV12-4 and TRBJ2-7; 7 nucleotides agree with TRBD1. The CDR3 loop spans 12 amino acids. V was pared by 5 bases and J by 6 bases, with 4 bases of the junction left unmatched. This CDR3 is CASSPTGTEQYF. The DNA for the CDR3 is TGTGCCAGCAGTCCGACAGGGACCGAGCAGTACTTC.

The table lists this clone with a count of one. V and J are TRBV6-1 and TRBJ2-5; D possibly corresponds to TRBD2 (6 bases). Between the trimmed V and J ends, which lost 0 bases and 7 bases, there was a span of 15 bases. Germline-derived CDR1 and CDR2 are MNHNS and SASEGT. The CDR3 extends over 15 amino acids. The CDR3: CASSEALAGRGTQYF. The CDR3 DNA sequence: TGTGCCAGCAGTGAAGCGCTTGCGGGAAGGGGGACCCAGTACTTC.

The chain carries TRBV7-2 and TRBJ1-2, with D perhaps TRBD1 (5 bases). The CDR3 runs 14 residues. Germline CDR1 is SGHTA and CDR2 is FQGNSA. V shed 5 bases and J shed 0 bases, with 10 bases lying between them. CDR3 in DNA: TGTGCCAGCAGCCCGGACACAACTAACTATGGCTACACCTTC. This encodes CASSPDTTNYGYTF. The whole variable domain, remainder taken from reference TRBV7-2 and TRBJ1-2, is GAGVSQSPSNKVTEKGKDVELRCDPISGHTALYWYRQSLGQGLEFLIYFQGNSAPDKSGLPSDRFSAERTGGSVSTLTIQRTQQEDSAVYLCASSPDTTNYGYTFGSGTRLTVV.

This clone was counted only a few times. Additional DNA sequences in this sample encode the identical CDR3. The rearrangement uses TRBV2 and TRBJ1-5; D gene ambiguous. The CDR3 has 14 amino acids. Germline V gene data show CDR1 as SNHLY and CDR2 as FYNNEI. The ends were cut back, 4 bases at V and 2 bases at J, with 9 bases in the middle. This chain's CDR3 is CASSVERGNQPQHF. CDR3 DNA sequence: TGTGCCAGCAGTGTGGAGAGGGGCAATCAGCCCCAGCATTTT.

The chain recombines TRBV7-2 with TRBJ1-2; no reliable D call. This CDR3 spans 16 amino acids. Between the trimmed V and J ends, which lost 3 bases and 8 bases, there was a span of 22 bases. The germline CDR1 and CDR2 sequences are SGHTA and FQGNSA. Here the CDR3 reads CASSFSGSPDSYGYTF. Here the CDR3 DNA reads TGTGCCAGCAGCTTCTCCGGGAGCCCGGACTCCTACGGCTACACCTTC.

The chain combines TRBV6-2 or TRBV6-3 with TRBJ2-1; D is possibly TRBD1 (5 bases). Trimming removed 4 bases from V and 0 bases from J, with 7 bases in between. The CDR3 length is 14 residues. Germline values: CDR1 MNHEY, CDR2 SVGEGT. In DNA, the CDR3 is TGTGCCAGCAGTTCGCAGGGCTCCTACAATGAGCAGTTCTTC. It encodes CASSSQGSYNEQFF.

V is TRBV6-2 or TRBV6-3 and J is TRBJ1-5; 8 positions match TRBD1. The germline V gene encodes CDR1 MNHEY and CDR2 SVGEGT. The CDR3 is made up of 18 amino acids. V was clipped by 5 bases and J by 0 bases; unmatched bases: 12. The CDR3 DNA reads as TGTGCCAGCAGTCGGACAGGGTATATATCCGTTAGCAATCAGCCCCAGCATTTT. This codes for CASSRTGYISVSNQPQHF.

CDR3 nucleotides: TGTGCCAGCAGTGACTCCTCCCTAGCGGGAGGGAATGAGCAGTTCTTC. Encoded protein: CASSDSSLAGGNEQFF. This sequence joins TRBV6-4 and TRBJ2-1; 12 bases are shared with TRBD2. CDR3 length: 16 residues. Trimming took 0 bases from V and 7 from J; bases not matched to a gene: 4. Germline CDR1 and CDR2: MRHNA and SNTAGT.

This clone has a handful of counts. The rearrangement joins TRBV7-3 to TRBJ2-1, with 8 bases identical to TRBD2. With V trimmed by 5 bases and J by 8 bases, 5 bases remained unmatched. The CDR3 sequence is 13 residues long. Germline V gene lookup returns CDR1 SGHTA and CDR2 FQGTGA. DNA of the CDR3: TGTGCCAGCAGCACCCCGACTAGCGATGAGCAGTTCTTC. Translated: CASSTPTSDEQFF.

The chain couples TRBV29-1 to TRBJ1-1; no clear D. This CDR3 is 10 amino acids long. The V gene lost 7 bases and the J gene lost 6 bases, with 9 bases spanning the gap. Germline lookup yields CDR1 SQVTM and CDR2 ANQGSEA. CDR3 bases: TGCAGCGCCGGGAGGCCTGAAGCTTTCTTT. This sequence encodes CSAGRPEAFF.

The genes are TRBV9 and TRBJ2-7; TRBD2 is a possible D gene (5 bases). V was trimmed by 2 bases and J by 5 bases, leaving 14 bases between them. This CDR3 region has 14 residues. Germline assignment: CDR1 SGDLS and CDR2 YYNGEE. CDR3 residues: CASSVGLGPDEQYF. CDR3 DNA: TGTGCCAGCAGCGTTGGACTCGGACCTGACGAGCAGTACTTC. Filled out from reference TRBV9 and TRBJ2-7, the complete variable domain reads DSGVTQTPKHLITATGQRVTLRCSPRSGDLSVYWYQQSLDQGLQFLIQYYNGEERAKGNILERFSAQQFPDLHSELNLSSLELGDSALYFCASSVGLGPDEQYFGPGTRLTVT.

This clone has only a few counts. CDR3 in DNA: TGTGCCAGCAGCTTGGCCCCTAGTGGCCCCTACAATGAGCAGTTCTTC. Encoded protein: CASSLAPSGPYNEQFF. The V and J genes are TRBV5-4 and TRBJ2-1, with unresolved D. The CDR3 has 16 residues. V was clipped by 0 bases and J by 2 bases, with 12 bases between them. CDR1 and CDR2 from the germline V gene are SGHNT and YYREEE (reference sequence). The full variable domain, its missing parts supplied by reference TRBV5-4 and TRBJ2-1, is ETGVTQSPTHLIKTRGQQVTLRCSSQSGHNTVSWYQQALGQGPQFIFQYYREEENGRGNFPPRFSGLQFPNYSSELNVNALELDDSALYLCASSLAPSGPYNEQFFGPGTRLTVL.

This CDR3 reads CASSSEGGGRYF. The CDR3, as DNA: TGTGCCAGCAGTTCCGAGGGAGGCGGTCGGTACTTC. The V gene is TRBV6-5, the J gene TRBJ2-7, with D possibly matching TRBD2 (6 bases). The CDR3 is 12 residues long. Germline V CDR1 and CDR2: MNHEY, SVGAGI. V lost 4 bases and J lost 12, with 16 bases in between.

The chain uses TRBV2 and TRBJ1-1; tentatively, D is TRBD1 (5 bases). Trimming took off 8 bases at V and 1 base at J, with 17 bases between the two ends. Germline values: CDR1 SNHLY, CDR2 FYNNEI. The CDR3 is 15 amino acids. The chain's CDR3 is CASCYLGHKNTEAFF. The CDR3 DNA follows: TGTGCCAGCTGCTACCTCGGACATAAGAACACTGAAGCTTTCTTT.

This clone was seen a handful of times. The chain employs TRBV28 and TRBJ1-5; D perhaps matches TRBD1 (6 bases). Germline V lookup: CDR1 MDHEN, CDR2 SYDVKM. The CDR3 runs to 15 residues. Trimming cost V 10 bases and J 4 bases, with 20 bases left between them. DNA of the CDR3: TGTGCCACCTCCTTGACAGGCCTAGGGAATCAGCCCCAGCATTTT. It yields the protein CATSLTGLGNQPQHF.

The chain is built from TRBV2 and TRBJ1-1, with D perhaps TRBD1 (6 bases). This CDR3 is 15 amino acids long. Germline V gene data show CDR1 as SNHLY and CDR2 as FYNNEI. The V gene lost 6 bases and the J gene lost 1 base, with 15 bases spanning the gap. The CDR3 spells CASRHQPTGNTEAFF. CDR3 coding DNA: TGTGCCAGCAGACACCAACCGACAGGGAACACTGAAGCTTTCTTT.

V usage is TRBV15 and J usage is TRBJ2-7, with 10 bases matching TRBD1. V shed 4 bases and J 4 bases; nucleotides not matched to a gene: 7. The CDR3 loop spans 15 amino acids. Per the germline V gene, CDR1 is LNHNV and CDR2 is YYDKDF (reference sequence). In DNA, the CDR3 is TGTGCCACCAGCATCTCCCGGGACAGGGGTTACGAGCAGTACTTC. This translates into CATSISRDRGYEQYF.

This chain links TRBV7-9 with TRBJ2-2; 9 positions match TRBD1. Germline CDR1 is SEHNR and CDR2 is FQNEAQ (reference sequence). This CDR3 contains 14 residues. The trim removed 4 bases at V and 7 bases at J, leaving 4 bases unmatched. This CDR3 is CASSYGTGNGELFF. The CDR3 coding sequence is TGTGCCAGCAGCTACGGGACAGGGAACGGGGAGCTGTTTTTT.

This sequence joins TRBV7-8 and TRBJ1-5, with D uncertain. V was cut by 3 bases and J by 6 bases, with 21 bases left in between. Germline CDR1 reads SGHVS; CDR2 reads FQNEAQ. The CDR3 length is 17 residues. Here the CDR3 reads CASSFVAGGYGSQPQHF. CDR3 DNA: TGTGCCAGCAGCTTTGTGGCAGGAGGGTACGGCAGTCAGCCCCAGCATTTT.

The J gene is TRBJ2-7, the V gene TRBV5-1; D not resolved. This CDR3 has 15 amino acids. CDR1 and CDR2 from the germline V gene are SGHRS and YFSETQ. V was clipped by 5 bases and J by 0 bases, with 15 bases between them. The DNA for the CDR3 is TGCGCCAGCAGTCCGTATCCTTCTAGCTCCTACGAGCAGTACTTC. This sequence encodes CASSPYPSSSYEQYF.

The chain combines TRBV12-3 or TRBV12-4 with TRBJ1-2; no firm D call. Trimming pared 6 bases from V and 4 bases from J, leaving 12 bases between. CDR3 size: 13 residues. The CDR3: CASRTDGSYGYTF. CDR3 nucleotides: TGTGCCAGCAGGACCGACGGGAGCTATGGCTACACCTTC.

This clone was counted a single time. The rearrangement joins TRBV18 to TRBJ2-5; D may be TRBD1 (5 bases). The length of the CDR3 is 14 residues. Trimming removed 0 bases at V and 5 bases at J, with 10 bases between. Germline V lookup: CDR1 KGHSH, CDR2 LQKENI. DNA of the CDR3: TGTGCCAGCTCACCACCCCAGGGCTGGGAGACCCAGTACTTC. Translating it yields CASSPPQGWETQYF.

As concerns this clone: Mismatch with germline at one junction end may stem from a read error. V is TRBV7-7 and J is TRBJ1-3, with a tentative D call TRBD1 (5 bases). Germline V gene lookup returns CDR1 SSHAT and CDR2 FNYEAQ (reference sequence). This CDR3 has 15 amino acids. The CDR3 loop reads CASSPLGAGQNTIYF. The CDR3 nucleotides read TGTGCTAGCAGCCCGCTTGGGGCAGGACAAAACACCATATATTTT.

This sequence joins TRBV7-3 and TRBJ2-7; the D is unclear. The V gene's germline CDR1 is SGHTA and CDR2 FQGTGA. The CDR3 covers 14 residues. V dropped 3 bases and J dropped 6 bases, with 15 bases sitting between them. In nucleotides, the CDR3 is TGTGCCAGCAGCTTCAACAGCCCTCCCTCCGAGCAGTACTTC. Translating it yields CASSFNSPPSEQYF.

This clone was seen only a few times. The V call is TRBV5-3, the J call TRBJ2-2, with 8 bases that match TRBD1. TRBV5-3 is noted as an ORF with a role that remains uncertain. V shed 4 bases, J shed 6 bases, and the junction held 11 bases outside the gene matches. The CDR3 runs 16 residues. The CDR3 bases are TGTGCCAGAAGCATGACAGGGGTGGCTCGCGCCGGGGAGCTGTTTTTT. Encoded protein: CARSMTGVARAGELFF.

V usage is TRBV24-1 and J usage is TRBJ2-3, with D possibly being TRBD1 (5 bases). The CDR3 consists of 13 residues. Germline V gene sequence: CDR1 KGHDR, CDR2 SFDVKD. V gave up 5 bases and J gave up 6 bases, with 11 bases separating them. CDR3 in amino acids: CATSGSGRDTQYF. The CDR3 nucleotides read TGTGCCACCAGTGGTTCAGGGCGGGATACGCAGTATTTT.

This chain joins TRBV5-5 and TRBJ2-5; TRBD1 aligns across 7 bases. The CDR3 is made up of 13 amino acids. V was pared by 3 bases and J by 2 bases, with 1 base of the junction left unmatched. Germline V gives CDR1 SGHKS, CDR2 YYEKEE (reference sequence). The DNA for the CDR3 is TGTGCCAGCAGCTCGACAGGGCAAGAGACCCAGTACTTC. Amino acid sequence: CASSSTGQETQYF. The variable domain in full, with the rest retrieved from reference TRBV5-5 and TRBJ2-5, is DAGVTQSPTHLIKTRGQQVTLRCSPISGHKSVSWYQQVLGQGPQFIFQYYEKEERGRGNFPDRFSARQFPNYSSELNVNALLLGDSALYLCASSSTGQETQYFGPGTRLLVL.

This clone was found once. The V and J genes are TRBV7-3 and TRBJ2-1, with 11 bases aligning to TRBD2. The CDR3 has 15 amino acids. Trimming at V came to 5 bases and at J to 5 bases, leaving 5 bases not matched to a gene. CDR1 SGHTA and CDR2 FQGTGA come from the germline V gene. This chain's CDR3 is CASSLAGGRNNEQFF. The CDR3 nucleotides read TGTGCCAGCAGCCTAGCGGGGGGCCGTAACAATGAGCAGTTCTTC.

This chain joins TRBV3-1 (or the pseudogene TRBV3-2) and TRBJ2-3; D not resolved. The CDR3 has 12 residues. With 1 base removed from V and 6 bases from J, the gap between germline ends came to 5 bases. Germline CDR1 is LGHDT and CDR2 is YNNKEL (reference sequence). The DNA for the CDR3 is TGTGCCAGCAGCCAAGGGGCCGATACGCAGTATTTT. This translates into CASSQGADTQYF.